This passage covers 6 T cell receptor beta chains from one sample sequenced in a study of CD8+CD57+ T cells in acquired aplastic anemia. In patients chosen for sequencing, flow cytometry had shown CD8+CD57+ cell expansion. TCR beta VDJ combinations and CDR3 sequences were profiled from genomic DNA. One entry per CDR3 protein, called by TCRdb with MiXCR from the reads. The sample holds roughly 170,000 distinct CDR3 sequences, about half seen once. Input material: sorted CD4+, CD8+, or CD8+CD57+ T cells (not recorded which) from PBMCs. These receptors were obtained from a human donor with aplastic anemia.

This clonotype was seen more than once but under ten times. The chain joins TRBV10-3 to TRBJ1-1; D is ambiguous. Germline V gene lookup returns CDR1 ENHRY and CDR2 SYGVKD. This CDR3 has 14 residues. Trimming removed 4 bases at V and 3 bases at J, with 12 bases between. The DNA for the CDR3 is TGTGCCATCAGTGGAAGGCCCCGGGACACTGAAGCTTTCTTT. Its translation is CAISGRPRDTEAFF.

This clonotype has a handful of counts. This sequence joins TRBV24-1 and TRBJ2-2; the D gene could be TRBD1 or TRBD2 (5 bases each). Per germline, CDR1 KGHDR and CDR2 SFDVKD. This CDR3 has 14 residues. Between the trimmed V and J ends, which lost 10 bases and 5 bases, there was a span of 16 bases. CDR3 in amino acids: CATASGTETGELFF. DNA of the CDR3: TGTGCCACGGCCTCGGGGACCGAGACCGGGGAGCTGTTTTTT.

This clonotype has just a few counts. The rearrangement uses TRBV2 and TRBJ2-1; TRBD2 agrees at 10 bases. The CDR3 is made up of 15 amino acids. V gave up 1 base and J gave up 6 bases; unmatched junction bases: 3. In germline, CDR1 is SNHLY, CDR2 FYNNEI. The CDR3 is CASSEVAGGLNEQFF. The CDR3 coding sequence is TGTGCCAGCAGTGAAGTAGCGGGGGGACTCAATGAGCAGTTCTTC.

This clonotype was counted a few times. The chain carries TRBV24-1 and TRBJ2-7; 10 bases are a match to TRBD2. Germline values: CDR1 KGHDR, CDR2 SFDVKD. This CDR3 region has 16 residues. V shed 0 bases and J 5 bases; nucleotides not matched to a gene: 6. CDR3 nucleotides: TGTGCCACCAGTGATTTGGCTAGCGGGAGTCTCGACGAGCAGTACTTC. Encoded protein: CATSDLASGSLDEQYF.

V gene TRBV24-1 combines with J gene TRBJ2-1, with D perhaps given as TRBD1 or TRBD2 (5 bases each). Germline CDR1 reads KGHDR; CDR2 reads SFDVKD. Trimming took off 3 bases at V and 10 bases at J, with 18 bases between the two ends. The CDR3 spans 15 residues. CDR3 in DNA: TGTGCCACCAGTGATCCTAGGACTGGGACCGGGGAGCAGTTCTTC. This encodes CATSDPRTGTGEQFF.

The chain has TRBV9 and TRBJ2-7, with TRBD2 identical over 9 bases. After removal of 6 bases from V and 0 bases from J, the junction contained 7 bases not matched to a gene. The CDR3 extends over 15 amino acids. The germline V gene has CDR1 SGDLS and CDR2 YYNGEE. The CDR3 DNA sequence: TGTGCCAGCAACCCTAGCGGGGAGAGCTCCTACGAGCAGTACTTC. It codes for CASNPSGESSYEQYF.